Listed here are 24 T cell receptor beta chains from one sample, sequenced in a study of response to subunit inactivated influenza vaccine. Each CDR3 protein gets one entry after TCRdb re-called the RT-PCR reads with MiXCR. The sample has 200,000 to 300,000 distinct CDR3 sequences, 10% to 15% seen once; the top ten hold 7.8%. The sample was non-naive T cells sorted from PBMCs, taken 14 to 15 days before vaccination. The receptors derive from a man in his fifties or sixties who received an inactivated influenza vaccine.

This clonotype was detected only a few times. The chain links TRBV20-1 to TRBJ2-7; 9 nucleotides align to TRBD1. CDR1 and CDR2 from the germline V gene are DFQATT and SNEGSKA (reference sequence). V shed 2 bases and J 0 bases; nucleotides not matched to a gene: 5. CDR3 length: 15 residues. The CDR3 sequence: CSARSRDRASYEQYF. DNA of the CDR3: TGCAGTGCTAGATCCCGGGACAGGGCCTCCTACGAGCAGTACTTC.

The chain links TRBV6-1 to TRBJ2-5; 7 positions agree with TRBD1. This CDR3 comprises 16 residues. Germline CDR1 is MNHNS and CDR2 is SASEGT. V dropped 6 bases and J dropped 1; count of bases not matched to a gene: 11. CDR3 DNA: TGTGCCAGCAGCCGACAGGGATTCTGGGGCCAAGAGACCCAGTACTTC. Its protein is CASSRQGFWGQETQYF.

The J gene is TRBJ2-1, the V gene TRBV5-1; 8 positions match TRBD1. CDR1 SGHRS and CDR2 YFSETQ come from the germline V gene. This CDR3 contains 16 residues. Unmatched junction bases numbered 12, after V lost 4 bases and J lost 6 bases. As DNA, the CDR3 is TGCGCCAGCAGCCCCGGGGTGGACAGGGTGGGCAATGAGCAGTTCTTC. It is translated as CASSPGVDRVGNEQFF.

At least ten counts were recorded for this clonotype. The genes are TRBV20-1 and TRBJ1-1; D ambiguous. Trimming cost V 3 bases and J 1 base, with 9 bases left between them. This CDR3 has 13 amino acids. The germline CDR1 and CDR2 sequences are DFQATT and SNEGSKA (reference sequence). As DNA, the CDR3 is TGCAGTGCTAGGATAGGCAGGAACACTGAAGCTTTCTTT. Translated, it gives CSARIGRNTEAFF.

This clonotype was seen only a few times. The V gene is TRBV7-2, the J gene TRBJ2-7, with 9 nucleotides matching TRBD2. Germline trimming cut 1 base from V and 6 bases from J; bases unmatched to any gene: 7. Germline-derived CDR1 and CDR2 are SGHTA and FQGNSA. CDR3 length: 15 residues. The CDR3 DNA is TGTGCCAGCAGCTTAGGAGGAGCGGGAGGATCCGAGCAGTACTTC. Its protein product is CASSLGGAGGSEQYF. Looking up the rest from reference TRBV7-2 and TRBJ2-7 gives the full variable domain: GAGVSQSPSNKVTEKGKDVELRCDPISGHTALYWYRQSLGQGLEFLIYFQGNSAPDKSGLPSDRFSAERTGGSVSTLTIQRTQQEDSAVYLCASSLGGAGGSEQYFGPGTRLTVT.

The table lists this clonotype with a few counts. The CDR3 sequence: CASVPGGHTSTDTQYF. CDR3 coding DNA: TGTGCCAGCGTACCGGGAGGACACACTAGCACAGATACGCAGTATTTT. The rearrangement joins TRBV5-8 to TRBJ2-3; 7 nucleotides match TRBD2. CDR1 is SGHTS, CDR2 YDEGEE, per germline. The length of the CDR3 is 16 residues. Trimming took 7 bases from V and 0 from J; bases not matched to a gene: 11.

There are a few counts of this clonotype. The chain is built from TRBV7-8 and TRBJ1-6; a weak D match, TRBD1 (6 bases). Deletions cut 2 bases from V and 0 bases from J, with 8 bases between. The CDR3 totals 16 residues. Germline V CDR1 and CDR2: SGHVS, FQNEAQ. CDR3 sequence (DNA): TGTGCCAGCAGCTTAAGAGGGGGCTCCTATAATTCACCCCTCCACTTT. It codes for CASSLRGGSYNSPLHF. Combining the CDR3 with reference TRBV7-8 and TRBJ1-6 gives the whole variable domain GAGVSQSPRYKVAKRGQDVALRCDPISGHVSLFWYQQALGQGPEFLTYFQNEAQLDKSGLPSDRFFAERPEGSVSTLKIQRTQQEDSAVYLCASSLRGGSYNSPLHFGNGTRLTVT.

This clonotype occurred a few times. The genes are TRBV29-1 and TRBJ2-5; tentative D call: TRBD1 (6 bases). Trimming took 1 base from V and 5 from J, leaving 23 bases between them. This CDR3 region has 17 residues. Germline V gene data show CDR1 as SQVTM and CDR2 as ANQGSEA. CDR3 nucleotides: TGCAGCGTTGAAGGAGTCCACGGGACACCCCGGGTGGAGACCCAGTACTTC. This encodes CSVEGVHGTPRVETQYF.

This clonotype was seen more than once but under ten times. One end of the junction does not line up with germline, which may come from a read error. V usage is TRBV20-1 and J usage is TRBJ1-1, with no clear D. The CDR3 loop spans 13 amino acids. Germline values: CDR1 DFQATT, CDR2 SNEGSKA (reference sequence). The DNA of the CDR3 is TGCAGTGCCTCCTCGACCCAGGTCACTGAAGTTTTCTTT. Protein: CSASSTQVTEVFF.

The chain recombines TRBV10-3 with TRBJ1-2, with D unclear. The CDR3 has 12 residues. CDR1 is ENHRY and CDR2 is SYGVKD in the germline V gene. Between the trimmed V and J ends, which lost 7 bases and 7 bases, there was a span of 13 bases. CDR3 sequence (DNA): TGTGCCATCACCGACCGGTGGGGTGGCTACACCTTC. Translated: CAITDRWGGYTF.

This clonotype was counted only a few times. The chain recombines TRBV9 with TRBJ2-7; D uncertain. The germline gives CDR1 SGDLS, CDR2 YYNGEE. This CDR3 contains 14 residues. V was pared by 0 bases and J by 0 bases, with 7 bases between. CDR3 residues: CASSVGLFSYEQYF. The CDR3 DNA reads as TGTGCCAGCAGCGTAGGCCTATTCTCCTACGAGCAGTACTTC. Using reference TRBV9 and TRBJ2-7 for the parts outside the CDR3, the full variable domain is DSGVTQTPKHLITATGQRVTLRCSPRSGDLSVYWYQQSLDQGLQFLIQYYNGEERAKGNILERFSAQQFPDLHSELNLSSLELGDSALYFCASSVGLFSYEQYFGPGTRLTVT.

This clonotype was detected many times. The rearrangement uses TRBV12-3 or TRBV12-4 and TRBJ2-5; tentatively, D is TRBD1 or TRBD2 (5 bases each). The CDR3 covers 14 residues. CDR3 DNA sequence: TGTGCGAGTACGGGATATGGGGCCCAAGAGACCCAGTACTTC. Amino acid sequence: CASTGYGAQETQYF.

This clonotype was picked up many times. V gene TRBV2 combines with J gene TRBJ2-5, with 9 bases matching TRBD1. Germline values: CDR1 SNHLY, CDR2 FYNNEI. With V trimmed by 6 bases and J by 2 bases, 4 bases remained unmatched. The CDR3 has 14 residues. The CDR3 coding sequence is TGTGCCAGCAGAGAGGGACAGGGTCAAGAGACCCAGTACTTC. This encodes CASREGQGQETQYF.

The CDR3 bases are TGTGCCAGCAGTTACTCGGGTGGGACCTACAATGAGCAGTTCTTC. The encoded protein is CASSYSGGTYNEQFF. The chain combines TRBV6-5 with TRBJ2-1; D gene unclear. From germline, CDR1 is MNHEY and CDR2 SVGAGI. The CDR3 is 15 amino acids. V dropped 0 bases and J dropped 2 bases, with 8 bases sitting between them.

This clonotype was observed a few times. V usage is TRBV6-5 and J usage is TRBJ2-3; 9 bases are shared with TRBD1. The CDR3 length is 18 residues. Germline V CDR1 and CDR2: MNHEY, SVGAGI. V gave up 0 bases and J gave up 0 bases; unmatched junction bases: 7. CDR3 DNA sequence: TGTGCCAGCAGTTACTCGTGGGACAGGGTCCTAAGCACAGATACGCAGTATTTT. This translates into CASSYSWDRVLSTDTQYF.

The chain carries TRBV15 and TRBJ2-3; 9 bases match TRBD2. V lost 0 bases and J lost 0; bases outside the gene matches: 4. Per germline, CDR1 LNHNV and CDR2 YYDKDF (reference sequence). The CDR3 runs to 17 residues. CDR3 in amino acids: CATSRDLAGGSTDTQYF. The CDR3 DNA reads as TGTGCCACCAGCAGAGATCTGGCGGGGGGGAGCACAGATACGCAGTATTTT. Supplemented by reference TRBV15 and TRBJ2-3, the full variable domain reads DAMVIQNPRYQVTQFGKPVTLSCSQTLNHNVMYWYQQKSSQAPKLLFHYYDKDFNNEADTPDNFQSRRPNTSFCFLDIRSPGLGDTAMYLCATSRDLAGGSTDTQYFGPGTRLTVL.

V gene TRBV11-2 combines with J gene TRBJ1-6; tentative D call: TRBD1 (5 bases). With 4 bases removed from V and 13 bases from J, the gap between germline ends came to 26 bases. CDR1 and CDR2 from the germline V gene are SGHAT and FQNNGV. The CDR3 length is 17 residues. The CDR3 is CASSSTAFGAERSPLHF. In DNA form, the CDR3 reads TGTGCCAGCAGCTCCACGGCTTTTGGGGCCGAAAGATCTCCCCTCCACTTT.

The J gene is TRBJ2-2, the V gene TRBV18, with TRBD1 identical over 11 bases. The CDR3 covers 16 residues. Germline values: CDR1 KGHSH, CDR2 LQKENI. V shed 3 bases and J 5 bases; nucleotides not matched to a gene: 5. The CDR3 loop is CASSPDRGRSTGELFF. CDR3 coding DNA: TGTGCCAGCTCACCGGACAGGGGGCGTAGTACCGGGGAGCTGTTTTTT.

The chain combines TRBV5-1 with TRBJ2-1; D not certain. Germline V gene data show CDR1 as SGHRS and CDR2 as YFSETQ. The ends were cut back, 4 bases at V and 2 bases at J, with 16 bases in the middle. This CDR3 comprises 16 residues. The CDR3 nucleotides are TGCGCCAGCAGCCGTAGTGGCAGTTTGACCTACAATGAGCAGTTCTTC. Amino acid sequence: CASSRSGSLTYNEQFF.

This chain joins TRBV3-1 and TRBJ2-5; 9 bases line up with TRBD1. The ends lost 3 bases at V and 6 bases at J; junction bases unmatched: 11. The CDR3 runs 16 residues. CDR1 and CDR2 (germline): LGHDT, YNNKEL (reference sequence). CDR3 coding DNA: TGTGCCAGCAGCCAGGAAGGGACAGGGAACCTGAAGACCCAGTACTTC. Translated, it gives CASSQEGTGNLKTQYF.

The chain couples TRBV2 to TRBJ1-4, with 9 nucleotides matching TRBD1. This CDR3 spans 14 amino acids. The V and J ends lost 6 bases and 7 bases, in that order; junction bases with no gene match: 6. Per the germline V gene, CDR1 is SNHLY and CDR2 is FYNNEI. For the CDR3, the DNA is TGTGCCAGCAGGACACAGGGGGCAGGTGAAAAACTGTTTTTT. Protein: CASRTQGAGEKLFF.

This clonotype was recorded at least ten times. This chain uses TRBV24-1 with TRBJ2-1, with TRBD2 matching 12 bases. The ends lost 9 bases at V and 10 bases at J; junction bases unmatched: 9. The CDR3 is 14 amino acids. Germline CDR1 and CDR2: KGHDR and SFDVKD. The CDR3 sequence is CATRGLAGGEEQFF. The DNA for the CDR3 is TGTGCCACCCGGGGACTAGCGGGTGGAGAGGAGCAGTTCTTC.

This clonotype was seen more than once but under ten times. The chain links TRBV7-8 to TRBJ2-7; TRBD1 matches at 7 bases. The CDR3 spans 14 residues. The germline V gene has CDR1 SGHVS and CDR2 FQNEAQ. The V gene end was trimmed by 2 bases and the J gene end by 9 bases; junction bases not matched to a gene: 10. The CDR3 reads CASSLRDRSLGQYF. The CDR3 DNA reads TGTGCCAGCAGCTTACGGGACAGATCCCTCGGGCAGTACTTC.

The table lists this clonotype with a few counts. This rearrangement joins TRBV7-2 to TRBJ2-5; no definite D call. CDR3 size: 14 residues. Trimming removed 0 bases at V and 2 bases at J, with 7 bases between. Germline-derived CDR1 and CDR2 are SGHTA and FQGNSA. The CDR3 is CASSLAPRQETQYF. CDR3 nucleotides: TGTGCCAGCAGCTTAGCCCCCAGACAAGAGACCCAGTACTTC.